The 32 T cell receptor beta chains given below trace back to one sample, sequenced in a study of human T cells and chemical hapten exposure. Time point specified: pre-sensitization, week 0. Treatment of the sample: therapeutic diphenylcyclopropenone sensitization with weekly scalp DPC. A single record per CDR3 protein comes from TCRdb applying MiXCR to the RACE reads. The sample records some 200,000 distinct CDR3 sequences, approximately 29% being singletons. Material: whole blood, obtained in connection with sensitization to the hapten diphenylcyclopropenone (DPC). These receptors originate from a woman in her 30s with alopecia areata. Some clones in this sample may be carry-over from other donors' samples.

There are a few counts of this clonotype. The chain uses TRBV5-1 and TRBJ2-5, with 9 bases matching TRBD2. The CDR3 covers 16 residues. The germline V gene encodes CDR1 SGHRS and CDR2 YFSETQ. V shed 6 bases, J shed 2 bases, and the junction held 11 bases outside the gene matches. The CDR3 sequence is CASTLRAGGIQETQYF. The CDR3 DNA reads TGCGCCAGCACCCTCCGGGCGGGGGGGATTCAAGAGACCCAGTACTTC.

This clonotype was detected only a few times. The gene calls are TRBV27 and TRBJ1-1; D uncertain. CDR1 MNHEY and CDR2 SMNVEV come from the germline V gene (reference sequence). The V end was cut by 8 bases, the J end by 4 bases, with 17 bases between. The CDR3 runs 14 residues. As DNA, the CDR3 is TGTGCCAGCCAAAAAACCCAGGTTACCACTGAAGCTTTCTTT. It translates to CASQKTQVTTEAFF.

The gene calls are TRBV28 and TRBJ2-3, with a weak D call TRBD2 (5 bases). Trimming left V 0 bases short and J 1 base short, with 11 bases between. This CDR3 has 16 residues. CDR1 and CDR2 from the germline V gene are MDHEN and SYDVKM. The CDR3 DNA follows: TGTGCCAGCAGTTTATGGGGGAGCGATGGCACAGATACGCAGTATTTT. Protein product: CASSLWGSDGTDTQYF.

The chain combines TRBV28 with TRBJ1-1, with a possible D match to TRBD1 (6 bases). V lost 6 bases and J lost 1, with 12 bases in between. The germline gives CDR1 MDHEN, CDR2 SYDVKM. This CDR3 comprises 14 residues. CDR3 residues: CASSPGHKNTEAFF. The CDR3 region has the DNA TGTGCCAGCAGCCCGGGACACAAGAACACTGAAGCTTTCTTT.

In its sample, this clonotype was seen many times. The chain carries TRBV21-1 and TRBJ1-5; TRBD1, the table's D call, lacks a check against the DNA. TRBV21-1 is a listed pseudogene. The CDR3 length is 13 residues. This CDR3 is CASSSDRDGHLHF. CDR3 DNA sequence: TGTGCCAGCAGCTCAGATCGGGACGGACACTTGCATTTT.

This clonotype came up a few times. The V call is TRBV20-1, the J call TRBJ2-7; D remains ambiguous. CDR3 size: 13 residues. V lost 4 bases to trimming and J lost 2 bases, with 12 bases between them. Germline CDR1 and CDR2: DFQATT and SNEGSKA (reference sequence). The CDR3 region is CSATPRLTYEQYF. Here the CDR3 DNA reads TGCAGTGCTACCCCAAGACTTACCTACGAGCAGTACTTC.

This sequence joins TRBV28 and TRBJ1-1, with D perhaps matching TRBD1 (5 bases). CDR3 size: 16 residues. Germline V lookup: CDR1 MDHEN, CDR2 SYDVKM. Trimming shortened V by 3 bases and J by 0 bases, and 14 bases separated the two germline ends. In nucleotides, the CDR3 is TGTGCCAGCAGTTTCGCGCAGGGACTAATGAACACTGAAGCTTTCTTT. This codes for CASSFAQGLMNTEAFF.

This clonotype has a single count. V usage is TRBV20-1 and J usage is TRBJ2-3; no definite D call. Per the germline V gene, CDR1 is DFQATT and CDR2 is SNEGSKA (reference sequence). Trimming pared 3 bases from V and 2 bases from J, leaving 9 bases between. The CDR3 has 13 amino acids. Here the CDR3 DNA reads TGCAGTGCTAGCCCGACTGACACAGATACGCAGTATTTT. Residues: CSASPTDTDTQYF.

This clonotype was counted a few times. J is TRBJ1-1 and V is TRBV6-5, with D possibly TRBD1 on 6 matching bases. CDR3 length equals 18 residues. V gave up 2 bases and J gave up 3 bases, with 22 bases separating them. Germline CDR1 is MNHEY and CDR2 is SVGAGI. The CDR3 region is CASSYTIWGQGRDTEAFF. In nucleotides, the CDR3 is TGTGCCAGCAGTTACACAATCTGGGGGCAGGGGCGGGACACTGAAGCTTTCTTT.

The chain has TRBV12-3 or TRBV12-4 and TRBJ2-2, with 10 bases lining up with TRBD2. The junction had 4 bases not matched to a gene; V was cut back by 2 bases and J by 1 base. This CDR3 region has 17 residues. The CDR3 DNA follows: TGTGCCAGCAGTTTACCACTAGCGGGACTGAACACCGGGGAGCTGTTTTTT. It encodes CASSLPLAGLNTGELFF.

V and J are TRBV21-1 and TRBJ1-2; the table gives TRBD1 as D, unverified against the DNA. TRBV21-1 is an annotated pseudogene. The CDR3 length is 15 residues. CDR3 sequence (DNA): TGTGCCAGCAGCAAAGTGGACAGGGAGGGCTATGGCTACACCTTC. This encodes CASSKVDREGYGYTF.

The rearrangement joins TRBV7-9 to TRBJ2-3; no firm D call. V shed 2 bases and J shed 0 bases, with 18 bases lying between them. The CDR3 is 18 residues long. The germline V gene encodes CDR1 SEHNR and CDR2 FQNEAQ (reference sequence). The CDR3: CASSLYLVPNPSTDTQYF. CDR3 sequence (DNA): TGTGCCAGCAGCTTATATCTAGTCCCCAATCCTAGCACAGATACGCAGTATTTT.

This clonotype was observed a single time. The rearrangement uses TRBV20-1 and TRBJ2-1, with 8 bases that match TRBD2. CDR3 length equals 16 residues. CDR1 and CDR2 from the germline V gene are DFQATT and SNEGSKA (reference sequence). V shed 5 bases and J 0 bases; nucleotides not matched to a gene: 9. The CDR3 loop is CSASRAGALSYNEQFF. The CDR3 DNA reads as TGCAGTGCTTCCCGAGCGGGAGCCCTCTCCTACAATGAGCAGTTCTTC.

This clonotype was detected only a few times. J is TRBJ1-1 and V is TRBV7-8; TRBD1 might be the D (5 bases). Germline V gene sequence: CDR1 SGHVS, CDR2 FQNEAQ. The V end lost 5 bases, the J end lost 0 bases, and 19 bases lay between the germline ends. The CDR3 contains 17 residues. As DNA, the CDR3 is TGTGCCAGCAGCCCACGGGACCGATACTTAATGAACACTGAAGCTTTCTTT. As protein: CASSPRDRYLMNTEAFF.

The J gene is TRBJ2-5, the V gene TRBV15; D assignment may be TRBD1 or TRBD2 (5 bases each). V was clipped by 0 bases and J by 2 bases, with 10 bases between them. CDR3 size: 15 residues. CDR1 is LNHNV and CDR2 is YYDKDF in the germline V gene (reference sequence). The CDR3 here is CATSRDFGGQETQYF. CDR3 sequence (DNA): TGTGCCACCAGCAGAGATTTTGGGGGACAAGAGACCCAGTACTTC.

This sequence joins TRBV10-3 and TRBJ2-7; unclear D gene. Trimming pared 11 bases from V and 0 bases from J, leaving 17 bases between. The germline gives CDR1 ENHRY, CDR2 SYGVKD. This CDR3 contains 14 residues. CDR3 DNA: TGTGCCGCCACCCCTGGCACGAGCTCCTACGAGCAGTACTTC. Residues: CAATPGTSSYEQYF.

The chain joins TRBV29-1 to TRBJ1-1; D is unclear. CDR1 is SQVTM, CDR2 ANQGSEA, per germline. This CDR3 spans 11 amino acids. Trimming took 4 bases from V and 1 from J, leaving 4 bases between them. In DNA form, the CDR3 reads TGCAGCGTTGGGAAGAACACTGAAGCTTTCTTT. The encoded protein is CSVGKNTEAFF.

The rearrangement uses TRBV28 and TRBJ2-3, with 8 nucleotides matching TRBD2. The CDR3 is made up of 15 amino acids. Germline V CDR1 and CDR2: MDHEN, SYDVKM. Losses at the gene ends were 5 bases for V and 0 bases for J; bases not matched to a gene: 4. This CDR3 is CASSNSGVSTDTQYF. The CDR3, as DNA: TGTGCCAGCAGTAATAGCGGGGTGAGCACAGATACGCAGTATTTT. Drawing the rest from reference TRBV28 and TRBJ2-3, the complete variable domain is DVKVTQSSRYLVKRTGEKVFLECVQDMDHENMFWYRQDPGLGLRLIYFSYDVKMKEKGDIPEGYSVSREKKERFSLILESASTNQTSMYLCASSNSGVSTDTQYFGPGTRLTVL.

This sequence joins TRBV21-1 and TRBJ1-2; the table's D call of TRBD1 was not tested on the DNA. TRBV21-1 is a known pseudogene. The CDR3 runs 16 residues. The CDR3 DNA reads TGTGCCAGCAGCAGGGGAAGGGGGCGAAAGGGCTATGGCTACACCTTC. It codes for CASSRGRGRKGYGYTF.

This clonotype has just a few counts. The CDR3 spells CASSVRVGQKLFF. CDR3 bases: TGTGCCAGCAGCGTCCGGGTAGGACAAAAACTGTTTTTT. The rearrangement uses TRBV5-5 and TRBJ1-4; no reliable D call. This CDR3 region has 13 residues. V was clipped by 4 bases and J by 9 bases, with 13 bases between them. CDR1 and CDR2 from the germline V gene are SGHKS and YYEKEE (reference sequence). Drawing the rest from reference TRBV5-5 and TRBJ1-4, the complete variable domain is DAGVTQSPTHLIKTRGQQVTLRCSPISGHKSVSWYQQVLGQGPQFIFQYYEKEERGRGNFPDRFSARQFPNYSSELNVNALLLGDSALYLCASSVRVGQKLFFGSGTQLSVL.

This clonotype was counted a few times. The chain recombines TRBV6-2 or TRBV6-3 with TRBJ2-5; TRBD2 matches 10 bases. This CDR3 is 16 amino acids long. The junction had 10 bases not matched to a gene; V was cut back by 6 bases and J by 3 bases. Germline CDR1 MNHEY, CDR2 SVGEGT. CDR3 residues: CASSPEGLALEETQYF. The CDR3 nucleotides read TGTGCCAGCAGCCCCGAGGGACTAGCGCTAGAAGAGACCCAGTACTTC.

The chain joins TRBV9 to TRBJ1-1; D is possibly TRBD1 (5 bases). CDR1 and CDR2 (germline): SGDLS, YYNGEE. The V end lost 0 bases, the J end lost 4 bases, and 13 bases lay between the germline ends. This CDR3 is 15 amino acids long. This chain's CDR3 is CASSVAGSVSTEAFF. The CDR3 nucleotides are TGTGCCAGCAGCGTAGCAGGGAGCGTCAGCACTGAAGCTTTCTTT.

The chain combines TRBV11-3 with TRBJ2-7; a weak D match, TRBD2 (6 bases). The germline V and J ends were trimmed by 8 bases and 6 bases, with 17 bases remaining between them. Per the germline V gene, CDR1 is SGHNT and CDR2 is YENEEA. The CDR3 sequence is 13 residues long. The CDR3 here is CASRTTSSSEQYF. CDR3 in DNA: TGTGCCAGCCGGACGACTAGTTCAAGCGAGCAGTACTTC.

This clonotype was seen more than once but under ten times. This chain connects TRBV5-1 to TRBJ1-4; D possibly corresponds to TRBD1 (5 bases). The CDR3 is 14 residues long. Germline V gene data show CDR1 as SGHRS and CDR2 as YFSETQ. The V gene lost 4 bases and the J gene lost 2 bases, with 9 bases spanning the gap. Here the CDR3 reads CASSTGRTNEKLFF. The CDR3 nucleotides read TGCGCCAGCAGCACAGGACGGACTAATGAAAAACTGTTTTTT.

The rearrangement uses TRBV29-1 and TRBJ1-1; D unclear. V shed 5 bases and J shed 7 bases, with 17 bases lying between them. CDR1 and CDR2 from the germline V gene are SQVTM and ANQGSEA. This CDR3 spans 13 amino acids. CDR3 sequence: CSVWWDGQNEAFF. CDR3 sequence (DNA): TGCAGCGTTTGGTGGGATGGGCAGAATGAAGCTTTCTTT.

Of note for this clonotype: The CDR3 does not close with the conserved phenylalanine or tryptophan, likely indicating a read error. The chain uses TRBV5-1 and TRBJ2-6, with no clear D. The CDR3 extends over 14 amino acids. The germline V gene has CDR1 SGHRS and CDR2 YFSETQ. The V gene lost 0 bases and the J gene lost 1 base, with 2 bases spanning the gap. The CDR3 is CASSLGSGANVLTS. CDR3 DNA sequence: TGCGCCAGCAGCTTGGGGTCTGGGGCCAACGTCCTGACTTCC.

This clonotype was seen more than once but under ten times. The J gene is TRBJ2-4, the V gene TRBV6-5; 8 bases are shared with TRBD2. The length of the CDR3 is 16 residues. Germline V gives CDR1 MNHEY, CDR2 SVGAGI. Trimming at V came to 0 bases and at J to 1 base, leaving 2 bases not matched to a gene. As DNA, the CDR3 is TGTGCCAGCAGTTACTCGGGCGGGGGGGCCAAAAACATTCAGTACTTC. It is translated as CASSYSGGGAKNIQYF.

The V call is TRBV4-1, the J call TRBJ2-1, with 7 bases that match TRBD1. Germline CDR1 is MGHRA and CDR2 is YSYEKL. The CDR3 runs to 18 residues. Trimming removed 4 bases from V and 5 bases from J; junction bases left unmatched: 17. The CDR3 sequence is CASSPGLDRRKRDNEQFF. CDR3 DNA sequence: TGCGCCAGCAGCCCGGGCCTGGACAGGAGGAAAAGGGACAATGAGCAGTTCTTC.

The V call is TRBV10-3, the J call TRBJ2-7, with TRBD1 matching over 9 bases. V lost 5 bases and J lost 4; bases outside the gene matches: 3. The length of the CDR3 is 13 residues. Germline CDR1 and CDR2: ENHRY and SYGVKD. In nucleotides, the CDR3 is TGTGCCATCAGTTGGGGACAGGGTTACGAGCAGTACTTC. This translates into CAISWGQGYEQYF.

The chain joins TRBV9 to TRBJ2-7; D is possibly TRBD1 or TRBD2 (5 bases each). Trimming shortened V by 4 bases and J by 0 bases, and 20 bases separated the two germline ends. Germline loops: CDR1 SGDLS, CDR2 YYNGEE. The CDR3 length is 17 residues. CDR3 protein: CASSPQVGAGSSYEQYV. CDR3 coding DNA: TGTGCCAGCAGCCCACAAGTCGGGGCAGGGAGCTCCTACGAGCAGTACGTC.

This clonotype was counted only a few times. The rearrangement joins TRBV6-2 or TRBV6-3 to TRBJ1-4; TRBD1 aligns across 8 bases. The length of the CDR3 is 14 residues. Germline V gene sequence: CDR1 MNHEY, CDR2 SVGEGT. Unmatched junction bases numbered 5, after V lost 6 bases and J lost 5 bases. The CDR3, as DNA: TGTGCCAGCAGGCGTACAGGGGGAAATGAAAAACTGTTTTTT. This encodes CASRRTGGNEKLFF.

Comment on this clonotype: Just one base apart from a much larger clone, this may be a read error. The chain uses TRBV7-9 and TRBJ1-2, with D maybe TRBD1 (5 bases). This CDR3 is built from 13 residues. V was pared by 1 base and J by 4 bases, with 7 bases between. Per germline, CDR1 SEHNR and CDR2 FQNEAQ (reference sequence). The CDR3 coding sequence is TGTGCCAGCAGCTTAGGACAGTCCTATGGCTACACCTTC. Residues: CASSLGQSYGYTF.